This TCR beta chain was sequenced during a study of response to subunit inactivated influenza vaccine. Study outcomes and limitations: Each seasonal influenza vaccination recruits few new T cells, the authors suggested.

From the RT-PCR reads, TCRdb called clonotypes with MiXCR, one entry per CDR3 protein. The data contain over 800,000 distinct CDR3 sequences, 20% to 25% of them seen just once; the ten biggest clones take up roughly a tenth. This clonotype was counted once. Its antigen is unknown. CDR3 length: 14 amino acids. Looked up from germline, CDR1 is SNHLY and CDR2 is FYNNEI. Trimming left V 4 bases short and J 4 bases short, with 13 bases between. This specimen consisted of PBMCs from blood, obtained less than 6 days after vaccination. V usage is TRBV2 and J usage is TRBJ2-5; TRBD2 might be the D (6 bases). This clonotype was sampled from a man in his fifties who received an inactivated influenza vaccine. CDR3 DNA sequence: TGTGCCAGCAGTGTTCTAGCGTCCATAGAGACCCAGTACTTC. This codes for CASSVLASIETQYF. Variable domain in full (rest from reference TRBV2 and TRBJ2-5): EPEVTQTPSHQVTQMGQEVILRCVPISNHLYFYWYRQILGQKVEFLVSFYNNEISEKSEIFDDQFSVERPDGSNFTLKIRSTKLEDSAMYFCASSVLASIETQYFGPGTRLLVL.